This T cell receptor beta chain originates from a study of blood T cell repertoires in COVID-19. Turning to the study itself: Samples taken during acute and convalescent COVID-19 were collected in the United States, Italy and Spain.

This CDR3 region has 14 residues. With 5 bases clipped from V and 2 bases from J, the junction kept 2 bases outside the gene matches. Germline loops: CDR1 SGHAT, CDR2 FQNNGV. The repertoire was sequenced with immunoSEQ multiplex PCR; TCRdb's copy has only in-frame clones and lacks some. The sample shows 270,000 or so clones, over 70% of them seen only once. Material: peripheral blood. The receptor's source is a human donor in a cohort sampled during active COVID-19. The chain carries TRBV11-2 and TRBJ1-2, with 10 bases identical to TRBD1. The CDR3 nucleotides are TGTGCCAGCAGCCAGGGACAGGGGAACTATGGCTACACCTTC. Translated: CASSQGQGNYGYTF.